These 22 T cell receptor beta chains share one sample of origin, sequenced in a study of molecular identifiers for immune sequencing clone quantification. TCRdb itself ran the PCR reads through MiXCR, one entry per CDR3 protein. The table shows more than 250,000 distinct CDR3 sequences, with over 20% occurring only once. Sequencing was carried out using naive CD8+ T cells from blood, with Jurkat cell RNA spiked in. Described subset: FACS-sorted CD8+CD4-CCR7+CD45RA+ naive T cells. The receptors derive from a human donor in good health. Some libraries in this study had Jurkat cell RNA spiked in.

This clonotype was recorded at least ten times. J is TRBJ1-4 and V is TRBV12-3 or TRBV12-4; weak D call: TRBD1 (5 bases). Trimming pared 6 bases from V and 8 bases from J, leaving 13 bases between. The CDR3 is 13 amino acids. The CDR3 loop reads CASRRTGREKLFF. CDR3 nucleotide sequence: TGTGCCAGCAGGCGGACGGGACGGGAAAAACTGTTTTTT.

The table lists this clonotype with many counts. The V and J genes are TRBV24-1 and TRBJ2-3; tentatively, D is TRBD2 (6 bases). Germline V gene data show CDR1 as KGHDR and CDR2 as SFDVKD. V was cut by 3 bases and J by 0 bases, with 9 bases left in between. This CDR3 spans 15 amino acids. CDR3 region: CATSDRDSSTDTQYF. In DNA form, the CDR3 reads TGTGCCACCAGTGATCGGGACTCGAGCACAGATACGCAGTATTTT.

This clonotype appeared many times. The chain carries TRBV7-9 and TRBJ2-7; D might be TRBD1 (5 bases). V lost 4 bases to trimming and J lost 4 bases, with 17 bases between them. There are 15 residues in the CDR3. Looked up from germline, CDR1 is SEHNR and CDR2 is FQNEAQ (reference sequence). DNA for the CDR3: TGTGCCAGCAGCTCAACCTCGGGTAGGGGTTACGAGCAGTACTTC. Its translation is CASSSTSGRGYEQYF.

This clonotype has at least ten counts. The chain links TRBV4-3 to TRBJ1-3; D unclear. CDR3 size: 14 residues. The germline CDR1 and CDR2 sequences are LGHNA and YSLEER. The V end was cut by 3 bases, the J end by 0 bases, with 6 bases between. CDR3 loop: CASSQGFSGNTIYF. CDR3 sequence (DNA): TGCGCCAGCAGCCAGGGTTTCTCTGGAAACACCATATATTTT.

Notes on this clonotype: One end of the junction does not line up with germline, which may come from a read error. This chain connects TRBV6-2 or TRBV6-3 to TRBJ2-3; D not resolved. CDR3 length: 13 amino acids. The germline V gene encodes CDR1 MNHEY and CDR2 SVGEGT. As DNA, the CDR3 is TGTGCCGGCAGTCTCGTAGACGGGGATACGCAGTATTTT. Translating gives CAGSLVDGDTQYF.

This chain uses TRBV5-6 with TRBJ2-7; TRBD1 agrees at 9 bases. The CDR3 extends over 14 amino acids. V was clipped by 2 bases and J by 5 bases; unmatched bases: 5. Germline-derived CDR1 and CDR2 are SGHDT and YYEEEE. The CDR3 loop is CASSFGTGFHEQYF. CDR3 coding DNA: TGTGCCAGCAGCTTCGGGACAGGGTTCCACGAGCAGTACTTC.

As for this clonotype: A much larger clone is a single base away; this may be a read error. Since the CDR3 does not end with the conserved phenylalanine or tryptophan, this likely comes from a read error. The V gene is TRBV10-3, the J gene TRBJ2-3; D is undetermined. The CDR3 sequence is 12 residues long. The V gene's germline CDR1 is ENHRY and CDR2 SYGVKD. The germline V and J ends were trimmed by 0 bases and 5 bases, with 3 bases remaining between them. The CDR3 nucleotides read TGTGCCATCAGTGAGTCGGGAGATACGCAGTATTCT. Translated: CAISESGDTQYS.

On this clonotype itself: Possible read error: a much larger clone is one base away. The V and J genes are TRBV7-6 and TRBJ2-7; the match to TRBD2 covers 14 bases. This CDR3 region has 15 residues. From germline, CDR1 is SGHVS and CDR2 FNYEAQ. The DNA of the CDR3 is TGTGCCAGCAGCAAGACTAGCGGGGGGGCCTACGGGCAGTACTTC. Protein product: CASSKTSGGAYGQYF.

Points on this clonotype: This may be a read error: a much more frequent sequence differs by one nucleotide. The V call is TRBV20-1, the J call TRBJ2-7; 7 bases align to TRBD2. Trimming cost V 8 bases and J 3 bases; bases outside gene matches: 16. In germline, CDR1 is DFQATT, CDR2 SNEGSKA (reference sequence). The CDR3 runs to 15 residues. CDR3 region: CSSGRGLGPFYEQYF. The DNA for the CDR3 is TGCAGTTCAGGGAGGGGACTGGGACCGTTCTACGAGCAGTACTTC.

Concerning this clonotype itself: This may come from a read error, since a much larger clone is one base off. CDR3 sequence: CVSSGPRGRAGELFF. The CDR3 DNA reads TGTGTCAGCAGCGGCCCCCGAGGCAGAGCCGGGGAGCTGTTTTTT. The rearrangement links TRBV9 to TRBJ2-2, with a weak D call TRBD2 (5 bases). Germline loops: CDR1 SGDLS, CDR2 YYNGEE. CDR3 length: 15 amino acids.

As regards this clonotype: This may stem from a read error, because a much larger clone lies one nucleotide away. As DNA, the CDR3 is TGTGCCACCAGTGATGACCACACCGGGGAGCCGTTTTTT. Translated, it gives CATSDDHTGEPFF. The chain links TRBV24-1 to TRBJ2-2; D might be TRBD2 (5 bases). CDR3 size: 13 residues. Germline CDR1 KGHDR, CDR2 SFDVKD.

The chain is built from TRBV5-6 and TRBJ1-3, with D hard to call. This CDR3 spans 17 amino acids. V lost 3 bases, J lost 2 bases, and 18 bases lay in between. Germline V gene lookup returns CDR1 SGHDT and CDR2 YYEEEE. The CDR3 spells CASSWLRREGTGNTIYF. CDR3 in DNA: TGTGCCAGCAGCTGGCTAAGAAGGGAAGGCACTGGAAACACCATATATTTT. Full variable domain (outside the CDR3, taken from reference TRBV5-6 and TRBJ1-3): DAGVTQSPTHLIKTRGQQVTLRCSPKSGHDTVSWYQQALGQGPQFIFQYYEEEERQRGNFPDRFSGHQFPNYSSELNVNALLLGDSALYLCASSWLRREGTGNTIYFGEGSWLTVV.

V gene TRBV27 combines with J gene TRBJ1-5; TRBD1 agrees at 9 bases. The CDR3 is 18 amino acids. V trimming: 4 bases; J trimming: 0 bases; junction bases outside the gene matches: 10. Germline CDR1 and CDR2: MNHEY and SMNVEV (reference sequence). CDR3 bases: TGTGCCAGCAGTTCCCACACAGGGGGCATATATAGCAATCAGCCCCAGCATTTT. Translating gives CASSSHTGGIYSNQPQHF.

This clonotype was counted between two and nine times. The chain joins TRBV7-9 to TRBJ1-1; D is undetermined. The CDR3 runs to 15 residues. V was clipped by 1 base and J by 1 base, with 10 bases between them. Germline values: CDR1 SEHNR, CDR2 FQNEAQ (reference sequence). The CDR3 DNA sequence: TGTGCCAGCAGCTTAGGGGCAGTTTCGAACACTGAAGCTTTCTTT. Amino acids: CASSLGAVSNTEAFF.

This clonotype was picked up many times. The gene calls are TRBV2 and TRBJ2-7; TRBD2 might be the D (5 bases). The CDR3 length is 14 residues. Per germline, CDR1 SNHLY and CDR2 FYNNEI. V was cut by 3 bases and J by 11 bases, with 20 bases left in between. CDR3 protein: CASSELGNLPGEYF. The CDR3 DNA reads TGTGCCAGCAGTGAGCTAGGGAACCTCCCCGGGGAGTACTTC.

This clonotype was seen a handful of times. V gene TRBV6-5 combines with J gene TRBJ2-1; no clear D. The CDR3 totals 17 residues. Trimming took off 5 bases at V and 2 bases at J, with 19 bases between the two ends. Germline V lookup: CDR1 MNHEY, CDR2 SVGAGI. CDR3 sequence (DNA): TGTGCCAGCAGTCGAAATCCCACTCACGACCCCTACAATGAGCAGTTCTTC. Translation: CASSRNPTHDPYNEQFF.

This clonotype was counted a few times. The chain recombines TRBV3-1 with TRBJ1-5; D remains unclear. Germline V CDR1 and CDR2: LGHDT, YNNKEL (reference sequence). The CDR3 extends over 19 amino acids. The ends were cut back, 3 bases at V and 0 bases at J, with 21 bases in the middle. CDR3 protein: CASSHKDGSRVDSNQPQHF. CDR3 nucleotides: TGTGCCAGCAGCCATAAGGACGGCTCCCGGGTTGATAGCAATCAGCCCCAGCATTTT.

This clonotype was seen many times. The chain is built from TRBV6-5 and TRBJ2-7; 14 positions agree with TRBD2. This CDR3 is 16 amino acids long. In germline, CDR1 is MNHEY, CDR2 SVGAGI. V trimming: 6 bases; J trimming: 4 bases; junction bases outside the gene matches: 8. The CDR3 protein is CASSKGLAGATYEQYF. As DNA, the CDR3 is TGTGCCAGCAGCAAGGGACTAGCGGGAGCTACGTACGAGCAGTACTTC.

The chain joins TRBV7-6 to TRBJ2-3, with D hard to call. CDR3 length: 15 residues. In germline, CDR1 is SGHVS, CDR2 FNYEAQ. The V end lost 1 base, the J end lost 0 bases, and 8 bases lay between the germline ends. CDR3 DNA sequence: TGTGCCAGCAGCTTAGAATTAACTAGCACAGATACGCAGTATTTT. It is translated as CASSLELTSTDTQYF.

The CDR3 DNA is TGTGCCAGCAGCCAAGTCAGCCTCACAGATACGCAGTATTTT. This codes for CASSQVSLTDTQYF. The chain joins TRBV4-2 to TRBJ2-3; D call uncertain. Trimming removed 1 base at V and 2 bases at J, with 7 bases between. The CDR3 covers 14 residues. CDR1 and CDR2 (germline): LGHNA, YNFKEQ.

The V call is TRBV27, the J call TRBJ1-4, with D possibly being TRBD1 (6 bases). Between the trimmed V and J ends, which lost 0 bases and 7 bases, there was a span of 12 bases. CDR3 size: 15 residues. CDR1 and CDR2 (germline): MNHEY, SMNVEV (reference sequence). CDR3 residues: CASSLSRGDGEKLFF. As DNA, the CDR3 is TGTGCCAGCAGTTTATCTAGGGGGGATGGTGAAAAACTGTTTTTT.

A note on this clonotype: Just one base apart from a much larger clone, this may be a read error. This chain uses TRBV6-6 with TRBJ1-5; D remains ambiguous. Germline CDR1 reads MNHNY; CDR2 reads SVGAGI (reference sequence). The CDR3 loop spans 16 amino acids. CDR3 in amino acids: CASSFLHTNSNRPQHF. The DNA for the CDR3 is TGTGCCAGCAGCTTCCTCCACACTAATAGCAATCGGCCCCAGCATTTT.